These T cell receptor beta chains were read from a single sample in a study of identical twins. TCRdb reprocessed the 5' RACE reads with MiXCR, giving one entry per CDR3 protein. The table shows about 530,000 distinct CDR3 sequences, with approximately 14% occurring only once. These data are also associated with another study on yellow fever vaccine responses in identical twins.

The sequenced material came from CD4+ T cells sorted from blood. The receptors were gathered from a woman younger than 35 in good health. The CDR3 runs from the conserved cysteine through the conserved F or W. A D gene is named only where the DNA matches it firmly. Clone size is not always given. Where it is, it says once, few, many or a class for expanded clones.

D,V,size,J,DNA,CDR3
NA,TRBV20-1,many,TRBJ1-1,TGCAGTGCTCGGAACGCTGAAGCTTTCTTT,CSARNAEAFF
NA,TRBV29-1,few,TRBJ2-2,TGCAGCGTTTCCCCGGGCCCCCAGCGTGGGGAGCTGTTTTTT,CSVSPGPQRGELFF
TRBD1,TRBV5-1,many,TRBJ2-2,TGCGCCAGCAGCTTGTTCGACAGGGGGCCCGGGAACACCGGGGAGCTGTTTTTT,CASSLFDRGPGNTGELFF
NA,TRBV12-3/TRBV12-4,many,TRBJ1-3,TGTGCCAGCAGCCTTGGCACCATATATTTT,CASSLGTIYF
TRBD1,TRBV29-1,NA,TRBJ1-2,TGCAGCGCAATTCCGGGACAGAAGGATGGCTACACCTTC,CSAIPGQKDGYTF
TRBD2,TRBV5-1,few,TRBJ2-1,TGCGCCAGCAGTGCGCTAGCGGGAGACTCTCCTCACAATGAGCAGTTCTTC,CASSALAGDSPHNEQFF
NA,TRBV6-5,NA,TRBJ1-1,TGTGCCAGCAGTTATTCCGTACAGGGGAACACTGAAGCTTTCTTT,CASSYSVQGNTEAFF
NA,TRBV6-1,NA,TRBJ2-5,TGTGCCAGCAGCCCGGGACGGTTCCAAGAGACCCAGTACTTC,CASSPGRFQETQYF
NA,TRBV29-1,NA,TRBJ1-1,TGCAGCGCCCAGGGGTTGAGCACTGAAGCTTTCTTT,CSAQGLSTEAFF
TRBD1,TRBV10-3,NA,TRBJ2-7,TGTGCCATCAGCACGGACAGGGGAGACTACGAGCAGTACTTC,CAISTDRGDYEQYF
NA,TRBV27,NA,TRBJ1-2,TGTGCCAGCAGCAAGATTAGAGCGACCGATGGCTACACCTTC,CASSKIRATDGYTF
TRBD1,TRBV7-9,few,TRBJ1-6,TGTGCCAGCAGCTTAACAGGACAGGGGAATTCACCCCTCCACTTT,CASSLTGQGNSPLHF
NA,TRBV12-3/TRBV12-4,few,TRBJ2-2,TGTGCCAGCAGGACGTCGGGGCTCGCCGGGGAGCTGTTTTTT,CASRTSGLAGELFF
NA,TRBV20-1,few,TRBJ2-2,TGCAGTGCTAGGGGGATTCGGAACACCGGGGAGCTGTTTTTT,CSARGIRNTGELFF
TRBD2,TRBV12-3/TRBV12-4,few,TRBJ2-2,TGTGCCAGCAGTTTGCTGAGGGCCCGGAACAGACTAGCGGTCAACACCGGGGAGCTGTTTTTT,CASSLLRARNRLAVNTGELFF
TRBD2,TRBV11-2,few,TRBJ2-2,TGTGCCAGCACCCCGACTAGACTAGCGGGAGGGAACACCGGGGAGCTGTTTTTT,CASTPTRLAGGNTGELFF
NA,TRBV7-2,NA,TRBJ1-2,TGTGCCAGCAGCTCGCCGGGGTTCTATGGCTACACCTTC,CASSSPGFYGYTF
TRBD1,TRBV4-1,many,TRBJ1-2,TGCGCCAGCAGCCTAACCACTGGACAGGGGCGTTTTGGCTACACCTTC,CASSLTTGQGRFGYTF
TRBD1,TRBV10-3,many,TRBJ2-2,TGTGCCATCAGTCGGGACAGCGGGGAGCTGTTTTTT,CAISRDSGELFF
NA,TRBV20-1,once,TRBJ2-1,TGCAGTGCTGCTACCGGACAGTTAAGTGAGCAGTTCTTC,CSAATGQLSEQFF
TRBD2,TRBV5-6,NA,TRBJ2-1,TGTGCCAGCAGCTTGGTGGGACTAGGGTGGCATGAGCAGTTCTTC,CASSLVGLGWHEQFF
TRBD2,TRBV3-1,few,TRBJ2-7,TGTGCCAGCAGCCAAGGCCTAGCGGGAGCCGGATACCACGAGCAGTACTTC,CASSQGLAGAGYHEQYF
NA,TRBV5-6,few,TRBJ2-7,TGTGCCAGCAGCTTGGCCGAGAGGGTCGGTCGATTAGAGTACTTC,CASSLAERVGRLEYF
NA,TRBV20-1,few,TRBJ1-1,TGCAGTGCTTTGGGCACTGAAGCTTTCTTT,CSALGTEAFF
NA,TRBV11-2,NA,TRBJ2-1,TGTGCCAGCAGCTTGGGCGGAATCTCGGGGAATGAGCAGTTCTTC,CASSLGGISGNEQFF